The 20 T cell receptor beta chains below come from one sample, sequenced in a study of CD8 T cells in Susac syndrome. Random hexamers were used to reverse transcribe an amount of roughly 0.45 to 1 ug RNA. TCRdb recomputed calls from the immunoSEQ multiplex PCR reads with MiXCR, one row per CDR3 protein. The repertoire holds 300,000 or so distinct CDR3 sequences, just over 90% seen once, with 0.06% to 0.075% in the top ten. Sequencing was done on a sample of CD4+ T cells from PBMCs. These receptors came from a human donor with multiple sclerosis.

CDR3 loop: CSARRSATGTPRQYF. Here the CDR3 DNA reads TGCAGTGCTAGGCGAAGCGCGACAGGGACTCCGAGGCAGTACTTC. This chain uses TRBV20-1 with TRBJ2-7, with D tentatively TRBD1 (7 bases). This CDR3 contains 15 residues. Deletions cut 3 bases from V and 9 bases from J, with 24 bases between. CDR1 is DFQATT and CDR2 is SNEGSKA in the germline V gene (reference sequence).

V is TRBV6-2 or TRBV6-3 and J is TRBJ1-5, with D perhaps TRBD1 (6 bases). The CDR3 totals 15 residues. CDR1 and CDR2 from the germline V gene are MNHEY and SVGEGT. V was clipped by 4 bases and J by 4 bases, with 14 bases between them. The CDR3 DNA reads as TGTGCCAGCAGTTCCACCGGGACACCGAATCAGCCCCAGCATTTT. Protein product: CASSSTGTPNQPQHF.

The chain employs TRBV6-5 and TRBJ1-2; no clear D. CDR1 MNHEY and CDR2 SVGAGI come from the germline V gene. CDR3 length: 16 amino acids. V shed 0 bases and J shed 8 bases, with 19 bases lying between them. CDR3 in DNA: TGTGCCAGCAGTTACTCATGGGATCTGAATTGGGGAGGCTACACCTTC. It codes for CASSYSWDLNWGGYTF.

V is TRBV20-1 and J is TRBJ2-7, with D possibly being TRBD2 (6 bases). In germline, CDR1 is DFQATT, CDR2 SNEGSKA (reference sequence). V lost 3 bases and J 2 bases, leaving 11 bases between the germline ends. This CDR3 region has 13 residues. The CDR3: CSASRSGPYEQYF. CDR3 sequence (DNA): TGCAGTGCTAGTCGCAGCGGGCCCTACGAGCAGTACTTC.

The chain employs TRBV6-5 and TRBJ2-1; D not resolved. V shed 4 bases and J shed 0 bases, with 10 bases lying between them. Germline V gene sequence: CDR1 MNHEY, CDR2 SVGAGI. The CDR3 sequence is 15 residues long. The CDR3 nucleotides are TGTGCCAGCAGTTTAGACCCGGACTCCTACAATGAGCAGTTCTTC. As protein: CASSLDPDSYNEQFF.

This rearrangement joins TRBV29-1 to TRBJ2-7; D remains unclear. The V end lost 4 bases, the J end lost 5 bases, and 15 bases lay between the germline ends. The germline gives CDR1 SQVTM, CDR2 ANQGSEA. The CDR3 length is 13 residues. Here the CDR3 DNA reads TGCAGCGTTGTGGAGACACGCCGAAACGAGCAGTACTTC. This sequence encodes CSVVETRRNEQYF.

J is TRBJ2-5 and V is TRBV7-9, with D unclear. V dropped 5 bases and J dropped 6 bases, with 4 bases sitting between them. Germline values: CDR1 SEHNR, CDR2 FQNEAQ (reference sequence). This CDR3 contains 10 residues. Here the CDR3 reads CASSPKTQYF. CDR3 nucleotides: TGTGCCAGCAGCCCAAAGACCCAGTACTTC.

The chain couples TRBV29-1 to TRBJ2-1, with a possible D match to TRBD2 (7 bases). CDR1 and CDR2 from the germline V gene are SQVTM and ANQGSEA. The CDR3 has 14 residues. Between the trimmed V and J ends, which lost 8 bases and 4 bases, there was a span of 18 bases. The CDR3 region is CSLGGASPYNEQFF. The DNA of the CDR3 is TGCAGCCTGGGGGGGGCCTCACCGTACAATGAGCAGTTCTTC.

This clonotype was seen once. CDR3 DNA sequence: TGTGCCAGCAGCTTTGGACTCACTGGCGGAGAGACCCAGTACTTC. It yields the protein CASSFGLTGGETQYF. This chain joins TRBV5-6 and TRBJ2-5; TRBD2 might be the D (5 bases). CDR1 is SGHDT, CDR2 YYEEEE, per germline. Trimming removed 2 bases from V and 4 bases from J, with 15 bases in between. The CDR3 consists of 15 residues.

The chain has TRBV30 and TRBJ1-2; D is unresolved. V lost 3 bases and J 2 bases, leaving 7 bases between the germline ends. Per the germline V gene, CDR1 is GTSNPN and CDR2 is SVGIG (reference sequence). The CDR3 runs 12 residues. CDR3 DNA sequence: TGTGCCTGGAGGCGAGGGAACTATGGCTACACCTTC. Residues: CAWRRGNYGYTF. Filled out from reference TRBV30 and TRBJ1-2, the complete variable domain reads SQTIHQWPATLVQPVGSPLSLECTVEGTSNPNLYWYRQAAGRGLQLLFYSVGIGQISSEVPQNLSASRPQDRQFILSSKKLLLSDSGFYLCAWRRGNYGYTFGSGTRLTVV.

This clonotype showed up many times. The rearrangement joins TRBV14 to TRBJ2-3, with unresolved D. CDR3 size: 11 residues. Per the germline V gene, CDR1 is SGHDN and CDR2 is FVKESK. Trimming removed 4 bases at V and 2 bases at J, with 1 base between. CDR3: CASSLTDTQYF. CDR3 in DNA: TGTGCCAGCAGCCTCACAGATACGCAGTATTTT.

A single count supports this clonotype. This chain joins TRBV20-1 and TRBJ2-5, with no clear D. CDR1 DFQATT and CDR2 SNEGSKA come from the germline V gene (reference sequence). Trimming took off 3 bases at V and 2 bases at J, with 10 bases between the two ends. The CDR3 extends over 13 amino acids. The CDR3 region has the DNA TGCAGTGCTAGTGGGCAAATTCAAGAGACCCAGTACTTC. Protein: CSASGQIQETQYF.

The chain recombines TRBV10-3 with TRBJ2-3; 8 bases match TRBD1. V trimming: 4 bases; J trimming: 5 bases; junction bases outside the gene matches: 5. Per germline, CDR1 ENHRY and CDR2 SYGVKD. The CDR3 extends over 14 amino acids. The CDR3 DNA sequence: TGTGCCATCAGTGTCTCAGGGGGCAGAGATACGCAGTATTTT. Its translation: CAISVSGGRDTQYF.

The chain has TRBV20-1 and TRBJ2-5, with 8 bases fitting TRBD1. This CDR3 is built from 13 residues. V was pared by 6 bases and J by 4 bases, with 7 bases of the junction left unmatched. CDR1 and CDR2 from the germline V gene are DFQATT and SNEGSKA (reference sequence). The DNA of the CDR3 is TGCAGTGCCCTCGGACAGGGCGGAGAGACCCAGTACTTC. Translated, it gives CSALGQGGETQYF.

The chain joins TRBV2 to TRBJ1-1; the D is unclear. The length of the CDR3 is 13 residues. Germline CDR1 is SNHLY and CDR2 is FYNNEI. Trimming left V 1 base short and J 11 bases short, with 14 bases between. The CDR3 loop is CASSEGAGGSAFF. CDR3 DNA sequence: TGTGCCAGCAGTGAAGGGGCGGGAGGGTCGGCTTTCTTT.

This clonotype was counted once. The chain uses TRBV5-1 and TRBJ1-4, with D maybe TRBD1 (5 bases). V was shortened by 0 bases and J by 6 bases, with 9 bases between the two germline ends. This CDR3 is 14 amino acids long. Germline assignment: CDR1 SGHRS and CDR2 YFSETQ. CDR3 sequence reads: CASSLDVGDEKLFF. Written as DNA, the CDR3 is TGCGCCAGCAGCTTGGACGTGGGGGATGAAAAACTGTTTTTT.

V usage is TRBV18 and J usage is TRBJ1-5; no clear D gene. Trimming pared 3 bases from V and 0 bases from J, leaving 6 bases between. Germline-derived CDR1 and CDR2 are KGHSH and LQKENI. This CDR3 spans 14 amino acids. The CDR3: CASSPSYSNQPQHF. Written as DNA, the CDR3 is TGTGCCAGCTCACCCAGCTATAGCAATCAGCCCCAGCATTTT. Using reference TRBV18 and TRBJ1-5 for the parts outside the CDR3, the full variable domain is NAGVMQNPRHLVRRRGQEARLRCSPMKGHSHVYWYRQLPEEGLKFMVYLQKENIIDESGMPKERFSAEFPKEGPSILRIQQVVRGDSAAYFCASSPSYSNQPQHFGDGTRLSIL.

V usage is TRBV4-1 and J usage is TRBJ2-1; 7 positions agree with TRBD2. The length of the CDR3 is 15 residues. V lost 4 bases and J lost 2; bases outside the gene matches: 5. Germline V gene data show CDR1 as MGHRA and CDR2 as YSYEKL. The CDR3 loop is CASSRTSDPYNEQFF. CDR3 sequence (DNA): TGCGCCAGCAGCCGAACTAGCGATCCCTACAATGAGCAGTTCTTC.

In its sample, this clonotype was seen once. The chain recombines TRBV12-3 or TRBV12-4 with TRBJ2-3; 9 bases align to TRBD1. The length of the CDR3 is 14 residues. V lost 0 bases to trimming and J lost 6 bases; unmatched junction nucleotides: 1. The CDR3 DNA reads TGTGCCAGCAGTTTAGCCGGGACAGGGGATACGCAGTATTTT. It translates to CASSLAGTGDTQYF.

DNA of the CDR3: TGTGCCAGCAGCTTAGCGGGACCGGTCGTGACCACCGGGGAGCTGTTTTTT. As protein: CASSLAGPVVTTGELFF. This chain links TRBV11-2 with TRBJ2-2, with D possibly called TRBD1 or TRBD2 (5 bases each). Germline V gene data show CDR1 as SGHAT and CDR2 as FQNNGV. There are 17 residues in the CDR3. V was clipped by 1 base and J by 4 bases, with 16 bases between them. Full variable domain (outside the CDR3, taken from reference TRBV11-2 and TRBJ2-2): EAGVAQSPRYKIIEKRQSVAFWCNPISGHATLYWYQQILGQGPKLLIQFQNNGVVDDSQLPKDRFSAERLKGVDSTLKIQPAKLEDSAVYLCASSLAGPVVTTGELFFGEGSRLTVL.